Below, 15 T cell receptor beta chains from the same sample are listed, as sequenced in a study of tumor-infiltrating lymphocytes in primary liver carcinoma. Blood RNA originated from unsorted whole blood, with germline DNA additionally extracted. A primer matching the constant region was used to make TCR beta cDNA from 450 to 550 ng of total RNA. Construction of TCR beta libraries relied on three successive nested multiplex PCR rounds employing slightly modified ARM-PCR. The first two PCR rounds, approximately 10 cycles each, used TRBV1-TRBV30 forward primers and a C-beta reverse primer. TCRdb re-called the multiplex PCR reads through MiXCR, storing one row per CDR3 protein. The sample records some 200,000 distinct CDR3 sequences, less than 75% being singletons. What was sequenced was peripheral blood. The receptors shown here come from a woman in her sixties or seventies with primary liver carcinoma and hepatitis B virus infection.

Note on this clonotype: Just one base apart from a much larger clone, this may be a read error. The chain uses TRBV29-1 and TRBJ2-3; D is perhaps TRBD1 or TRBD2 (5 bases each). Germline V gives CDR1 SQVTM, CDR2 ANQGSEA. The CDR3 totals 15 residues. CDR3 sequence: CSFEDLTEGTDTQYF. Here the CDR3 DNA reads TGCAGCTTTGAAGATTTGACAGAGGGAACAGATACGCAGTATTTT.

Remarks on this clonotype: Mismatch with germline at one junction end may stem from a read error. This rearrangement joins TRBV11-2 to TRBJ2-5; tentatively, D is TRBD1 (5 bases). The CDR3 contains 13 residues. In germline, CDR1 is SGHAT, CDR2 FQNNGV. DNA of the CDR3: TGTGCCGGCAGCCAGGGTTACCGCGAGACCCAGTATTTC. Translating it yields CAGSQGYRETQYF.

This clonotype was counted a few times. V is TRBV30 and J is TRBJ1-4; possibly TRBD1 for D (5 bases). The ends were cut back, 2 bases at V and 6 bases at J, with 19 bases in the middle. The CDR3 covers 16 residues. The germline V gene encodes CDR1 GTSNPN and CDR2 SVGIG (reference sequence). CDR3 amino acids: CAWSTGATGRDEKLFF. The CDR3, as DNA: TGTGCCTGGAGTACCGGGGCAACCGGGAGGGATGAAAAACTGTTTTTT.

The sample holds one count of this clonotype. The V and J genes are TRBV29-1 and TRBJ2-3; 12 bases fit TRBD2. Losses at the gene ends were 6 bases for V and 5 bases for J; bases not matched to a gene: 9. Germline CDR1 and CDR2: SQVTM and ANQGSEA. CDR3 length: 15 residues. The CDR3 region has the DNA TGCAGCGTACAGACTAGCGGGAGTTGGAAAGATACGCAGTATTTT. It yields the protein CSVQTSGSWKDTQYF.

This clonotype has a handful of counts. This may be a read error, as it is one base from a much larger clone. The V gene is TRBV6-5, the J gene TRBJ2-1; perhaps TRBD2 as D (6 bases). CDR3 size: 14 residues. Germline V lookup: CDR1 MNHEY, CDR2 SVGAGI. CDR3 amino acids: CASNYSTGVSEQFF. In DNA, the CDR3 is TGTGCCAGCAATTACTCGACGGGAGTAAGTGAGCAGTTCTTC.

On this clonotype: This may stem from a read error, because a much larger clone lies one nucleotide away. The chain employs TRBV11-2 and TRBJ2-7; TRBD2 matches at 9 bases. The CDR3 length is 18 residues. The junction had 16 bases not matched to a gene; V was cut back by 3 bases and J by 4 bases. CDR1 is SGHAT, CDR2 FQNNGV, per germline. CDR3 DNA sequence: TGTGCCAGCAGCTTCAGCCATAGCGGGAGTCGATCCGATTACGAGCAGTACTTC. This gives the protein CASSFSHSGSRSDYEQYF.

Turning to this clonotype: This may come from a read error, since a much larger clone is one base off. The chain is built from TRBV10-2 and TRBJ1-5, with D unresolved. Germline V gene data show CDR1 as WSHSY and CDR2 as SAAADI. V was pared by 2 bases and J by 3 bases, with 14 bases between. This CDR3 has 16 amino acids. For the CDR3, the DNA is TGCGCCAGCAGTGAGCGTGTGACGGAGATCAATCAGCCCCAGCATTTT. Its translation: CASSERVTEINQPQHF.

Notes on this clonotype: Mismatch with germline at one junction end may stem from a read error. The chain recombines TRBV19 with TRBJ1-3; D is possibly TRBD1 (5 bases). Germline CDR1 reads LNHDA; CDR2 reads SQIVND (reference sequence). CDR3 length: 13 residues. In nucleotides, the CDR3 is TGTGCCAGTAGTACAGACAGAGGAAACACCATATATTTC. Protein sequence: CASSTDRGNTIYF.

The sample holds many counts of this clonotype. This rearrangement joins TRBV4-2 to TRBJ2-1, with 7 bases that match TRBD2. V lost 0 bases, J lost 3 bases, and 5 bases stayed unmatched. The germline gives CDR1 LGHNA, CDR2 YNFKEQ. The CDR3 has 16 residues. In nucleotides, the CDR3 is TGTGCCAGCAGCCAAGAAGAGCGGGACTACTACAATGAGCAGTTCTTC. Translating it yields CASSQEERDYYNEQFF.

This clonotype came up many times. The gene calls are TRBV6-5 and TRBJ2-3; 7 bases are a match to TRBD1. V shed 5 bases and J 3 bases; nucleotides not matched to a gene: 8. Per germline, CDR1 MNHEY and CDR2 SVGAGI. This CDR3 is built from 15 residues. CDR3 DNA: TGTGCCAGCAGTCCACGACAGGGCGGGACAGATACGCAGTATTTT. It yields the protein CASSPRQGGTDTQYF.

The sample holds many counts of this clonotype. The chain's CDR3 is CASSPPGSYNSPLHF. DNA of the CDR3: TGTGCCAGCAGTCCTCCAGGCTCCTATAATTCACCCCTCCACTTT. The chain joins TRBV28 to TRBJ1-6; D remains unclear. Germline V gene lookup returns CDR1 MDHEN and CDR2 SYDVKM. V dropped 5 bases and J dropped 0 bases, with 8 bases sitting between them. The CDR3 consists of 15 residues.

V usage is TRBV5-1 and J usage is TRBJ2-7; 10 bases agree with TRBD1. Germline-derived CDR1 and CDR2 are SGHRS and YFSETQ. J was trimmed by 4 bases and V by 4 bases; bases with no gene match: 5. The CDR3 is 14 residues long. CDR3 amino acids: CASSAGQGTYEQYF. CDR3 DNA: TGCGCCAGCAGCGCGGGACAGGGGACGTACGAGCAGTACTTC.

On this clonotype: A much larger clone is a single base away; this may be a read error. This sequence joins TRBV6-6 and TRBJ2-1; D is possibly TRBD2 (6 bases). The CDR3 is made up of 15 amino acids. Germline V CDR1 and CDR2: MNHNY, SVGAGI (reference sequence). The V and J ends lost 5 bases and 7 bases respectively, with 18 bases between them. The CDR3 coding sequence is TGTGCCAGCAGTCGAAAGCTGGAGGGCCCTAATGAGCAGTTCTTC. This sequence encodes CASSRKLEGPNEQFF.

This chain links TRBV11-3 with TRBJ2-3, with D maybe TRBD2 (6 bases). The CDR3 contains 16 residues. V gave up 5 bases and J gave up 2 bases, with 17 bases separating them. Germline CDR1 reads SGHNT; CDR2 reads YENEEA. The chain's CDR3 is CASSVGLAGNTDTQYF. The CDR3 region has the DNA TGTGCCAGCAGCGTAGGGTTGGCGGGGAACACAGATACGCAGTATTTT.

Details on this clonotype: A read error may produce the germline difference seen at one junction end. The chain is built from TRBV11-2 and TRBJ2-3, with D tentatively TRBD2 (6 bases). The germline CDR1 and CDR2 sequences are SGHAT and FQNNGV. This CDR3 is built from 13 residues. CDR3 sequence (DNA): TGTGCCACCAGCTTAGAATATCGGAGGGCGCAGTACTTT. It translates to CATSLEYRRAQYF.